The 7 T cell receptor beta chains below come from one sample, sequenced in a study. MiXCR, run by TCRdb on the 5' RACE reads, gives a single entry per CDR3 protein. Here the sample spans roughly 58,000 distinct CDR3 sequences, less than 25% being singletons. The sorted Tregs were CD4+CD25+CD127-/low cells. Sequencing input: tumor-infiltrating Tregs sorted from the breast tumor. These receptors came from a female donor with breast cancer.

The chain recombines TRBV7-9 with TRBJ2-7, with 8 bases lining up with TRBD2. CDR3 length equals 17 residues. Trimming cost V 4 bases and J 4 bases; bases outside gene matches: 15. The germline V gene has CDR1 SEHNR and CDR2 FQNEAQ (reference sequence). The CDR3 is CASSSGLVVGLDYEQYF. The DNA of the CDR3 is TGTGCCAGCAGCTCGGGACTAGTGGTCGGACTTGATTACGAGCAGTACTTC.

Details on this clonotype: The germline gene is not matched at one end of the junction; a read error may be the cause. The gene calls are TRBV20-1 and TRBJ2-1; D may match TRBD1 or TRBD2 (5 bases each). CDR1 DFQATT and CDR2 SNEGSKA come from the germline V gene (reference sequence). The CDR3 is 12 residues long. The CDR3 sequence is CSAESGSLVQLF. The CDR3 DNA follows: TGCAGTGCTGAATCAGGGAGCTTAGTGCAGCTCTTC.

This sequence joins TRBV7-8 and TRBJ1-4, with D tentatively TRBD1 (6 bases). V lost 1 base to trimming and J lost 0 bases, with 21 bases between them. Germline CDR1 SGHVS, CDR2 FQNEAQ. The CDR3 covers 20 residues. The DNA of the CDR3 is TGTGCCAGCAGCTTAGATGGGACACCCTTTACCTTTGCAACTAATGAAAAACTGTTTTTT. It encodes CASSLDGTPFTFATNEKLFF. The full variable domain, its missing parts supplied by reference TRBV7-8 and TRBJ1-4, is GAGVSQSPRYKVAKRGQDVALRCDPISGHVSLFWYQQALGQGPEFLTYFQNEAQLDKSGLPSDRFFAERPEGSVSTLKIQRTQQEDSAVYLCASSLDGTPFTFATNEKLFFGSGTQLSVL.

The chain uses TRBV11-3 and TRBJ2-1, with D uncertain. The germline gives CDR1 SGHNT, CDR2 YENEEA. The CDR3 totals 13 residues. With 1 base removed from V and 4 bases from J, the gap between germline ends came to 5 bases. The CDR3 loop is CASSLAEYNEQFF. CDR3 coding DNA: TGTGCCAGCAGCTTAGCGGAATACAATGAGCAGTTCTTC.

This chain links TRBV7-2 with TRBJ2-5; TRBD1 or TRBD2 may be the D gene (5 bases each). Germline V gene lookup returns CDR1 SGHTA and CDR2 FQGNSA. V was cut by 4 bases and J by 5 bases, with 14 bases left in between. The CDR3 runs to 14 residues. The CDR3 nucleotides read TGTGCCAGCAGCTCTGGAACGGGGACGGAGACCCAGTACTTC. Residues: CASSSGTGTETQYF. Using reference TRBV7-2 and TRBJ2-5 for the parts outside the CDR3, the full variable domain is GAGVSQSPSNKVTEKGKDVELRCDPISGHTALYWYRQSLGQGLEFLIYFQGNSAPDKSGLPSDRFSAERTGGSVSTLTIQRTQQEDSAVYLCASSSGTGTETQYFGPGTRLLVL.

This clonotype was seen many times. V is TRBV5-1 and J is TRBJ2-3; 8 nucleotides agree with TRBD1. Germline CDR1 reads SGHRS; CDR2 reads YFSETQ. The junction had 7 bases not matched to a gene; V was cut back by 4 bases and J by 3 bases. The CDR3 totals 15 residues. CDR3 in amino acids: CASSGTGDRTDTQYF. In nucleotides, the CDR3 is TGCGCCAGCAGCGGTACAGGGGACAGGACAGATACGCAGTATTTT.

Only a few counts were recorded for this clonotype. The chain employs TRBV7-2 and TRBJ2-5, with D uncertain. Trimming took off 3 bases at V and 5 bases at J, with 4 bases between the two ends. The CDR3 sequence is 11 residues long. The germline V gene has CDR1 SGHTA and CDR2 FQGNSA. The CDR3 nucleotides read TGTGCCAGCAGCTTTCGGGAGACCCAGTACTTC. Translating gives CASSFRETQYF.